Sequencing of this TCR beta chain was carried out in a study of blood T cells in healthy people across ages. CDR1 SNHLY and CDR2 FYNNEI come from the germline V gene. This CDR3 is built from 11 residues. Trimming took off 8 bases at V and 6 bases at J, with 8 bases between the two ends. It was with a sample-barcoded 5' primer and a J-beta primer mix that a second PCR of roughly 7 to 12 cycles was run. Every sample returned 2.5 million or more CDR3-containing paired-end reads. TCRdb re-called the 5' RACE reads through MiXCR, storing one row per CDR3 protein. The top ten hold over 2% of the sample, which has 2 million or so distinct CDR3 sequences, 49% seen once. PBMCs, at least 7 million per sample, were isolated.

The TCR was taken from a woman between 40 and 55 years old in good health. Sample: blood. The V call is TRBV2, the J call TRBJ2-1, with TRBD2 as a possible D gene (5 bases). The CDR3 sequence: CASRGSNEQFF. The CDR3 DNA sequence: TGTGCCAGCCGGGGTTCCAATGAGCAGTTCTTC.